These 18 T cell receptor beta chains were sequenced from one sample in a study of T cell repertoires in aging, cancer and after chemotherapy. Peripheral blood genomic DNA, not sorted cells or RNA, was the template. Rearranged V-D-J TRB sequences were amplified with a mixed TRB-A/B primer pool. TCRdb redid the calling of the multiplex PCR reads with MiXCR, one entry per CDR3 protein. The sample has about 13,000 distinct CDR3 sequences, roughly 28% seen once. Sequenced material: blood. These receptors were obtained from a human donor in good health.

Relative to its sample, this clonotype is medium-sized. The chain employs TRBV6-5 and TRBJ2-3; 7 bases match TRBD1. This CDR3 spans 15 amino acids. The junction had 5 bases not matched to a gene; V was cut back by 5 bases and J by 0 bases. Germline values: CDR1 MNHEY, CDR2 SVGAGI. CDR3 residues: CASSDGTESTDTQYF. CDR3 nucleotide sequence: TGTGCCAGCAGTGACGGGACAGAGAGCACAGATACGCAGTATTTT.

A few counts support this clonotype. The chain employs TRBV27 and TRBJ2-5; possible D gene TRBD1, 6 bases. CDR1 and CDR2 (germline): MNHEY, SMNVEV (reference sequence). With 10 bases removed from V and 0 bases from J, the gap between germline ends came to 12 bases. This CDR3 spans 13 amino acids. CDR3 nucleotide sequence: TGTGCCACCCAGGGGAACAACCAAGAGACCCAGTACTTC. This gives the protein CATQGNNQETQYF.

This clonotype was counted a few times. V usage is TRBV7-6 and J usage is TRBJ2-5; no clear D gene. Germline CDR1 SGHVS, CDR2 FNYEAQ. V was clipped by 5 bases and J by 6 bases, with 16 bases between them. The CDR3 covers 14 residues. CDR3 DNA: TGTGCCAGCAGCATACCAGGCCAATGGCAGACCCAGTACTTC. Amino acids: CASSIPGQWQTQYF. Using reference TRBV7-6 and TRBJ2-5 for the parts outside the CDR3, the full variable domain is GAGVSQSPRYKVTKRGQDVALRCDPISGHVSLYWYRQALGQGPEFLTYFNYEAQQDKSGLPNDRFSAERPEGSISTLTIQRTEQRDSAMYRCASSIPGQWQTQYFGPGTRLLVL.

This rearrangement joins TRBV24-1 to TRBJ2-3; perhaps TRBD2 as D (7 bases). The CDR3 sequence is 17 residues long. With 0 bases removed from V and 1 base from J, the gap between germline ends came to 13 bases. Germline V lookup: CDR1 KGHDR, CDR2 SFDVKD. CDR3 nucleotide sequence: TGTGCCACCAGTGATTTGAGGGGGGCGGGGGGCACAGATACGCAGTATTTT. This gives the protein CATSDLRGAGGTDTQYF.

This clonotype is categorized as medium-sized. The chain uses TRBV29-1 and TRBJ1-4; 7 bases line up with TRBD1. CDR1 is SQVTM, CDR2 ANQGSEA, per germline. V shed 4 bases, J shed 5 bases, and the junction held 10 bases outside the gene matches. The CDR3 covers 15 residues. The CDR3 is CSVGRLGQPNEKLFF. In nucleotides, the CDR3 is TGCAGCGTTGGGCGTCTGGGACAGCCGAATGAAAAACTGTTTTTT. The full variable domain, rest sourced from reference TRBV29-1 and TRBJ1-4, is SAVISQKPSRDICQRGTSLTIQCQVDSQVTMMFWYRQQPGQSLTLIATANQGSEATYESGFVIDKFPISRPNLTFSTLTVSNMSPEDSSIYLCSVGRLGQPNEKLFFGSGTQLSVL.

About this clonotype itself: No conserved phenylalanine or tryptophan is present at the end of the CDR3, so a read error is the likely explanation. Because the CDR3's place on the DNA is in doubt, the DNA is left out and the CDR3 is given as listed by TCRdb. The chain employs TRBV6-5 and TRBJ1-2. The germline gives CDR1 MNHEY, CDR2 SVGAGI. The CDR3 spans 19 amino acids, including both terminal residues. The CDR3 reads CARSYSPPSPTPTSLWLHL.

This clonotype was counted a few times. The CDR3 sequence is CASRTSWQGARELFF. For the CDR3, the DNA is TGTGCCAGTAGGACATCGTGGCAGGGGGCCCGGGAGCTGTTTTTT. The genes are TRBV19 and TRBJ2-2, with TRBD1 matching over 8 bases. The CDR3 loop spans 15 amino acids. In germline, CDR1 is LNHDA, CDR2 SQIVND (reference sequence). J gave up 9 bases and V 6 bases, and 12 bases lay outside the gene matches. Full variable domain (outside the CDR3, taken from reference TRBV19 and TRBJ2-2): DGGITQSPKYLFRKEGQNVTLSCEQNLNHDAMYWYRQDPGQGLRLIYYSQIVNDFQKGDIAEGYSVSREKKESFPLTVTSAQKNPTAFYLCASRTSWQGARELFFGEGSRLTVL.

This clonotype has a handful of counts. The chain has TRBV19 and TRBJ2-7; a possible D gene is TRBD2 (5 bases). V was shortened by 5 bases and J by 7 bases, with 15 bases between the two germline ends. The CDR3 loop spans 13 amino acids. Germline V gives CDR1 LNHDA, CDR2 SQIVND (reference sequence). The DNA of the CDR3 is TGTGCCAGTAGTCCGTCCCTCCCGGGGGAGCAGTACTTC. Protein: CASSPSLPGEQYF.

This clonotype was seen more than once but under ten times. CDR3 sequence reads: CASSILTGNQPQHF. The CDR3 region has the DNA TGTGCCAGTAGTATATTGACGGGCAATCAGCCCCAGCATTTT. This chain links TRBV19 with TRBJ1-5; D is unresolved. V gave up 2 bases and J gave up 2 bases, with 7 bases separating them. CDR3 length equals 14 residues. Germline V CDR1 and CDR2: LNHDA, SQIVND (reference sequence).

The table lists this clonotype with a few counts. CDR3 nucleotides: TGTGCCAGTAGTCCCCCTCGACAGGGGGTAGGTGAGACCCAGTACTTC. Translated: CASSPPRQGVGETQYF. The chain combines TRBV19 with TRBJ2-5; 9 nucleotides align to TRBD1. Germline values: CDR1 LNHDA, CDR2 SQIVND (reference sequence). CDR3 length: 16 amino acids. V lost 5 bases to trimming and J lost 5 bases; unmatched junction nucleotides: 12.

This clonotype has just a few counts. The chain is built from TRBV6-1 and TRBJ2-1, with D perhaps being TRBD1 or TRBD2 (5 bases each). CDR1 MNHNS and CDR2 SASEGT come from the germline V gene. CDR3 length: 14 amino acids. V lost 8 bases and J lost 8, with 19 bases in between. The CDR3 region has the DNA TGTGCCAGCCTTGGACTGTTCCAGGGCGATGAGCAGTTCTTC. Protein sequence: CASLGLFQGDEQFF.

This clonotype was picked up a small number of times. The chain carries TRBV20-1 and TRBJ2-5, with TRBD1 matching 8 bases. Germline assignment: CDR1 DFQATT and CDR2 SNEGSKA (reference sequence). V was pared by 7 bases and J by 1 base, with 2 bases of the junction left unmatched. This CDR3 region has 12 residues. CDR3 nucleotides: TGCAGTGGGCAGGGGGCCCAAGAGACCCAGTACTTC. Its protein product is CSGQGAQETQYF.

The chain employs TRBV6-1 and TRBJ1-6; TRBD1 agrees at 9 bases. V dropped 7 bases and J dropped 10; count of bases not matched to a gene: 14. Germline loops: CDR1 MNHNS, CDR2 SASEGT. The CDR3 extends over 16 amino acids. The CDR3 here is CASTTGGTGGSSPLHF. Here the CDR3 DNA reads TGTGCCAGCACAACGGGAGGAACAGGGGGCTCCTCACCCCTCCACTTT.

This chain connects TRBV7-9 to TRBJ1-1, with no clear D. This CDR3 contains 11 residues. CDR1 and CDR2 (germline): SEHNR, FQNEAQ (reference sequence). Trimming took 9 bases from V and 0 from J, leaving 5 bases between them. The CDR3: CASEMNTEAFF. The CDR3 DNA reads TGTGCCAGTGAGATGAACACTGAAGCTTTCTTT.

This clonotype was detected only a few times. This chain joins TRBV28 and TRBJ1-5, with 7 bases lining up with TRBD1. Germline CDR1 reads MDHEN; CDR2 reads SYDVKM. The V gene end was trimmed by 3 bases and the J gene end by 6 bases; junction bases not matched to a gene: 11. This CDR3 has 16 amino acids. The DNA of the CDR3 is TGTGCCAGCAGTTTGAGGAGGGGGCCTCGAGGTCAGCCCCAGCATTTT. It specifies CASSLRRGPRGQPQHF.

CDR3 in DNA: TGCGCCAGCAGCGGGAGCTCATCGTTCACCGGGGAGCTGTTTTTT. It specifies CASSGSSSFTGELFF. The chain is built from TRBV5-1 and TRBJ2-2, with D perhaps matching TRBD2 (5 bases). The germline gives CDR1 SGHRS, CDR2 YFSETQ. V gave up 4 bases and J gave up 4 bases, with 14 bases separating them. The CDR3 loop spans 15 amino acids.

This clonotype appeared a few times. The chain recombines TRBV19 with TRBJ1-5, with D unclear. Trimming took off 1 base at V and 2 bases at J, with 15 bases between the two ends. CDR1 and CDR2 from the germline V gene are LNHDA and SQIVND (reference sequence). The CDR3 has 17 residues. DNA for the CDR3: TGTGCCAGTAGTATAGGTTACGGGCTGGGTCGCAATCAGCCCCAGCATTTT. It is translated as CASSIGYGLGRNQPQHF.

The J gene is TRBJ2-2, the V gene TRBV6-4, with D perhaps TRBD2 (5 bases). V shed 3 bases and J shed 4 bases, with 12 bases lying between them. Germline V gene sequence: CDR1 MRHNA, CDR2 SNTAGT. This CDR3 spans 15 amino acids. The CDR3 is CASSEEGLPTGELFF. The CDR3 DNA reads TGTGCCAGCAGTGAAGAAGGACTCCCCACCGGGGAGCTGTTTTTT.